This T cell receptor (beta chain) was found in a study of blood T cell repertoires in COVID-19. TCRdb keeps only in-frame clones here, not all; method: immunoSEQ multiplex PCR. The sample includes 150,000 to 200,000 clones, approximately 80% of them seen just once. The age range of participants was about 18 to 90 years, with residence in about 25 US areas. Material: PBMCs or T cells enriched from blood (not recorded which). This TCR was sampled from a man in his fifties who had recovered from COVID-19.

The CDR3, as DNA: TGTGCCAGCAGTGAACCTAGACAGGGGGCTATCTCTGGAAACACCATATATTTT. It specifies CASSEPRQGAISGNTIYF. This chain connects TRBV6-1 to TRBJ1-3; 10 bases map to TRBD1. The junction had 7 bases not matched to a gene; V was cut back by 2 bases and J by 0 bases. Germline V lookup: CDR1 MNHNS, CDR2 SASEGT. This CDR3 comprises 18 residues.